This passage covers 13 T cell receptor beta chains from one sample sequenced in a study of T cell responses to AZD1222 COVID-19 vaccine. The protocol was immunoSEQ multiplex PCR, while the TCRdb copy is restricted to in-frame clones and leaves out a portion. The sample holds 140,000 or so clones, roughly 92% seen once. The sequencing used peripheral blood, collected on day 0 of AZD1222 vaccination. The receptors were gathered from an adult in good health.

The chain employs TRBV7-3 and TRBJ1-4; D is unresolved. Germline lookup yields CDR1 SGHTA and CDR2 FQGTGA. There are 15 residues in the CDR3. Trimming took off 1 base at V and 7 bases at J, with 13 bases between the two ends. This CDR3 reads CASSLNRGPGEKLFF. The CDR3, as DNA: TGTGCCAGCAGCTTAAACCGCGGTCCGGGTGAAAAACTGTTTTTT.

This chain links TRBV6-1 with TRBJ2-6; tentative D call: TRBD2 (6 bases). V lost 1 base to trimming and J lost 1 base, with 8 bases between them. The CDR3 is made up of 16 amino acids. Germline values: CDR1 MNHNS, CDR2 SASEGT. The DNA for the CDR3 is TGTGCCAGCAGTGAAGTCCGGGGGTCTGGGGCCAACGTCCTGACTTTC. It codes for CASSEVRGSGANVLTF.

The V call is TRBV6-5, the J call TRBJ2-5; possibly TRBD2 for D (6 bases). This CDR3 is 15 amino acids long. V lost 5 bases and J 4 bases, leaving 17 bases between the germline ends. Germline-derived CDR1 and CDR2 are MNHEY and SVGAGI. The CDR3 loop reads CASSIDTPGGETQYF. The DNA for the CDR3 is TGTGCCAGCAGTATAGACACCCCCGGGGGAGAGACCCAGTACTTC.

The chain couples TRBV30 to TRBJ2-1; D possibly corresponds to TRBD2 (6 bases). The CDR3 has 15 residues. V gave up 3 bases and J gave up 8 bases, with 20 bases separating them. The V gene's germline CDR1 is GTSNPN and CDR2 SVGIG (reference sequence). The CDR3 nucleotides read TGTGCCTGGAGACCGGGACTCCCCCGGACCGATGAGCAGTTCTTC. Translation gives CAWRPGLPRTDEQFF.

V gene TRBV5-4 combines with J gene TRBJ2-7, with TRBD2 matching 14 bases. Germline lookup yields CDR1 SGHNT and CDR2 YYREEE (reference sequence). CDR3 length: 17 amino acids. Losses at the gene ends were 4 bases for V and 4 bases for J; bases not matched to a gene: 10. This chain's CDR3 is CASSRGLAGEPPYEQYF. The CDR3 coding sequence is TGTGCCAGCAGCAGGGGACTAGCGGGAGAACCTCCTTACGAGCAGTACTTC.

This clone has only one observation. The chain joins TRBV6-5 to TRBJ1-3; 10 positions agree with TRBD1. Looked up from germline, CDR1 is MNHEY and CDR2 is SVGAGI. V lost 10 bases and J lost 2; bases outside the gene matches: 5. The CDR3 consists of 14 residues. The CDR3 nucleotides read TGTGCCATCTCTGGGACAGGGGCTGGAAACACCATATATTTT. Translating gives CAISGTGAGNTIYF.

This clone was seen once. The chain links TRBV29-1 to TRBJ1-1, with 8 bases aligning to TRBD1. CDR1 and CDR2 (germline): SQVTM, ANQGSEA. J gave up 1 base and V 6 bases, and 4 bases lay outside the gene matches. The CDR3 has 13 amino acids. CDR3 protein: CSVAGGRNTEAFF. The CDR3 bases are TGCAGCGTGGCAGGGGGCAGGAACACTGAAGCTTTCTTT.

The chain couples TRBV3-1 (or the pseudogene TRBV3-2) to TRBJ1-2; D unresolved. This CDR3 is 13 amino acids long. CDR1 and CDR2 from the germline V gene are LGHDT and YNNKEL (reference sequence). Trimming pared 1 base from V and 2 bases from J, leaving 5 bases between. CDR3 DNA: TGTGCCAGCAGCCAAGGGTGGAACTATGGCTACACCTTC. This codes for CASSQGWNYGYTF.

This rearrangement joins TRBV30 to TRBJ1-1; TRBD1 is a possible D gene (5 bases). The CDR3 length is 14 residues. Trimming shortened V by 0 bases and J by 5 bases, and 13 bases separated the two germline ends. Looked up from germline, CDR1 is GTSNPN and CDR2 is SVGIG (reference sequence). Written as DNA, the CDR3 is TGTGCCTGGAGTGTCGGGGGGAGAGGGACTGAAGCTTTCTTT. It codes for CAWSVGGRGTEAFF.

The chain recombines TRBV6-5 with TRBJ1-6, with 10 positions matching TRBD1. Per germline, CDR1 MNHEY and CDR2 SVGAGI. The V and J ends lost 4 bases and 10 bases, in that order; junction bases with no gene match: 4. The CDR3 contains 14 residues. CDR3 in DNA: TGTGCCAGCAGTTGGGACAGGGGCTTGTCACCCCTCCACTTT. Its translation: CASSWDRGLSPLHF.

V and J are TRBV7-2 and TRBJ2-6; weak D call: TRBD1 (6 bases). V lost 5 bases and J 0 bases, leaving 8 bases between the germline ends. Germline lookup yields CDR1 SGHTA and CDR2 FQGNSA. The CDR3 contains 15 residues. The CDR3 loop reads CASSGTRSGANVLTF. In DNA form, the CDR3 reads TGTGCCAGCAGCGGGACACGCTCTGGGGCCAACGTCCTGACTTTC.

CDR3 DNA: TGTGCCTCGATGGGATGGAATAATTCACCCCTCCACTTT. It translates to CASMGWNNSPLHF. The chain uses TRBV6-5 and TRBJ1-6; D is unclear. Germline CDR1 and CDR2: MNHEY and SVGAGI. The CDR3 has 13 residues. V was trimmed by 11 bases and J by 5 bases, leaving 13 bases between them.

This chain links TRBV5-1 with TRBJ2-5, with TRBD2 matching over 12 bases. Trimming took 3 bases from V and 5 from J; bases not matched to a gene: 2. Germline V gene lookup returns CDR1 SGHRS and CDR2 YFSETQ. CDR3 length: 14 residues. CDR3 region: CASSSSGRAETQYF. The CDR3 coding sequence is TGCGCCAGCAGCTCTAGCGGGAGGGCTGAGACCCAGTACTTC.